Listed below are T cell receptor beta chains from one sample, sequenced in a study of blood T cell repertoires in COVID-19. Assay: immunoSEQ multiplex PCR; the TCRdb copy retains only in-frame clones and omits some. The top ten hold approximately 5% of the sample, which has 200,000 or so clones, 80% to 90% seen once. Sequencing was done on a sample of PBMCs or T cells enriched from blood (not recorded which). The receptors originated from a woman between 45 and 60 years old who had been exposed to COVID-19. CDR3s include the opening cysteine and the closing phenylalanine or tryptophan. Fields, in order: clone size, D gene, V gene, J gene, CDR3 protein, CDR3 DNA. D genes are given only for firm matches. Expanded clones get a size class; other rows say once, few or many, or leave the size out.

-,TRBD2,TRBV29-1,TRBJ2-3,CSGLGPSGGGPDTQYF,TGCAGCGGTCTAGGGCCTAGCGGGGGAGGCCCAGATACGCAGTATTTT
-,-,TRBV5-1,TRBJ1-1,CASSLSGRGTNTEAFF,TGCGCCAGCAGCTTGTCGGGTAGGGGTACGAACACTGAAGCTTTCTTT
-,TRBD2,TRBV11-2,TRBJ2-6,CASSPASGGSGANVLTF,TGTGCCAGCAGTCCGGCTAGCGGGGGCTCTGGGGCCAACGTCCTGACTTTC
-,TRBD1,TRBV19,TRBJ1-1,CASSRGTGTYTEAFF,TGTGCCAGTAGTAGGGGGACAGGGACCTACACTGAAGCTTTCTTT
few,-,TRBV4-1,TRBJ1-2,CASSQAQLTGGYTF,TGCGCCAGCAGCCAAGCCCAACTTACAGGGGGCTACACCTTC
-,-,TRBV9,TRBJ1-1,CASSVSGRNTEAFF,TGTGCCAGCAGCGTTTCCGGTCGGAACACTGAAGCTTTCTTT
-,-,TRBV2,TRBJ1-3,CASCNEQGSGNTIYF,TGTGCCAGCTGCAATGAACAGGGATCTGGAAACACCATATATTTT
-,TRBD2,TRBV7-3,TRBJ2-7,CASSFLAGREQYF,TGTGCCAGCAGCTTCTTAGCGGGGCGAGAGCAGTACTTC
few,-,TRBV7-2,TRBJ2-7,CASSFSGGTKGEQYF,TGTGCCAGCAGCTTTTCCGGAGGCACCAAGGGAGAGCAGTACTTC
many,-,TRBV10-3,TRBJ2-7,CAISEFGGNDEQYF,TGTGCCATCAGTGAATTTGGAGGGAACGACGAGCAGTACTTC
-,-,TRBV19,TRBJ2-5,CASSTQGGRETQYF,TGTGCCAGTAGTACACAGGGCGGGCGCGAGACCCAGTACTTC
-,-,TRBV7-9,TRBJ1-2,CASSLSDGYTF,TGTGCCAGCAGCTTAAGCGATGGCTACACCTTC
-,TRBD1,TRBV5-5,TRBJ1-5,CASSLVGQGKPQHF,TGTGCCAGCAGCTTGGTAGGACAGGGGAAGCCCCAGCATTTT
-,-,TRBV3-1/TRBV3-2,TRBJ2-1,CASSLGLNEQFF,TGTGCCAGCAGCCTTGGCCTCAATGAGCAGTTCTTC
-,-,TRBV4-1,TRBJ1-1,CASSPLLRRRDTEAFF,TGCGCCAGCAGTCCCCTTCTTCGGCGACGGGACACTGAAGCTTTCTTT
-,TRBD1,TRBV19,TRBJ1-6,CASSQGQGGSPLHF,TGTGCCAGTAGTCAAGGACAGGGAGGGTCACCCCTCCACTTT
-,TRBD1,TRBV29-1,TRBJ1-2,CSVEPRQGTNYGYTF,TGCAGCGTTGAACCGAGACAGGGCACTAACTATGGCTACACCTTC
once,-,TRBV18,TRBJ1-3,CASSPDRQAGNTIYF,TGTGCCAGCTCACCCGACAGGCAGGCTGGAAACACCATATATTTT
-,TRBD1,TRBV5-1,TRBJ1-6,CASSGRDRDNSPLHF,TGCGCCAGCAGCGGCCGGGACAGAGATAATTCACCCCTCCACTTT
-,TRBD1,TRBV5-4,TRBJ1-1,CASSPRTGEAFF,TGTGCCAGCAGTCCGAGGACAGGCGAAGCTTTCTTT
-,-,TRBV5-5,TRBJ2-7,CASSLTASTYEQYF,TGTGCCAGCAGCTTGACCGCTAGCACCTACGAGCAGTACTTC
-,-,TRBV5-1,TRBJ1-1,CASSRWGGLNTEAFF,TGCGCCAGCAGCCGCTGGGGGGGACTGAACACTGAAGCTTTCTTT
-,TRBD1,TRBV27,TRBJ1-1,CASSMTGTNTEAFF,TGTGCCAGCAGTATGACAGGGACGAACACTGAAGCTTTCTTT
-,-,TRBV7-8,TRBJ1-2,CASSLGGVANYGYTF,TGTGCCAGCAGCTTAGGGGGAGTAGCTAACTATGGCTACACCTTC
-,TRBD2,TRBV24-1,TRBJ2-5,CATSDSRLGGETQYF,TGTGCCACCAGTGATTCTCGCCTGGGAGGGGAGACCCAGTACTTC
-,-,TRBV27,TRBJ1-2,CASSYRDGYGYTF,TGTGCCAGCAGTTACAGGGACGGGTATGGCTACACCTTC
-,TRBD1,TRBV11-2,TRBJ2-7,CASSLDRSYEQYF,TGTGCCAGCAGCTTGGACAGGTCCTACGAGCAGTACTTC
few,-,TRBV7-2,TRBJ2-7,CASSLETGRHEQYF,TGTGCCAGCAGCTTAGAGACAGGGAGGCACGAGCAGTACTTC
-,TRBD2,TRBV18,TRBJ2-1,CASSPGTSGGPSSYNEQFF,TGTGCCAGCTCACCGGGGACTAGCGGGGGCCCGAGCTCCTACAATGAGCAGTTCTTC
-,TRBD2,TRBV12-3/TRBV12-4,TRBJ2-1,CASTQTSGGPFF,TGTGCCAGCACCCAGACTAGCGGGGGGCCGTTCTTC
-,-,TRBV24-1,TRBJ2-1,CATSDLFRVRLGDEQFF,TGTGCCACCAGTGATCTTTTCAGGGTGAGGCTTGGGGATGAGCAGTTCTTC
-,-,TRBV2,TRBJ1-3,CASSERSAYSGNTIYF,TGTGCCAGCAGTGAAAGATCTGCCTACTCTGGAAACACCATATATTTT
-,-,TRBV3-1/TRBV3-2,TRBJ1-2,CASSRSAPGTGGGYTF,TGTGCCAGCAGCCGTTCCGCCCCCGGCACCGGGGGGGGCTACACCTTC
-,TRBD2,TRBV11-2,TRBJ2-7,CASRGLAGTYEQYF,TGTGCCAGCCGGGGACTAGCGGGGACCTACGAGCAGTACTTC
few,TRBD1,TRBV30,TRBJ1-2,CAWTAGTGPTSKGYTF,TGTGCCTGGACTGCCGGGACAGGGCCTACCTCGAAGGGCTACACCTTC
-,TRBD2,TRBV7-2,TRBJ2-3,CASSHRLAGVGADTQYF,TGTGCCAGCAGCCACAGACTAGCGGGGGTAGGGGCAGATACGCAGTATTTT
-,-,TRBV7-9,TRBJ1-1,CASSPPANREAFF,TGTGCCAGCAGCCCTCCCGCGAACCGTGAAGCTTTCTTT
-,-,TRBV27,TRBJ1-1,CASSRGEGAYTEAFF,TGTGCCAGCAGTCGGGGGGAGGGCGCCTACACTGAAGCTTTCTTT
few,TRBD2,TRBV5-6,TRBJ2-3,CASSSPSGGTDTQYF,TGTGCCAGCAGCTCCCCTAGCGGGGGGACAGATACGCAGTATTTT
-,TRBD1,TRBV5-6,TRBJ1-2,CASSFRGARGAYGYTF,TGTGCCAGCAGCTTCAGGGGGGCGCGAGGGGCCTATGGCTACACCTTC
few,-,TRBV28,TRBJ1-1,CASSPGGGWDTEAFF,TGTGCCAGCAGTCCGGGCGGGGGCTGGGACACTGAAGCTTTCTTT
-,TRBD1,TRBV7-2,TRBJ1-2,CASSTRGTGGNYGYTF,TGTGCCAGCTCCACCCGCGGGACAGGGGGAAACTATGGCTACACCTTC
-,-,TRBV27,TRBJ1-6,CASSLRGFNERDASYNSPLHF,TGTGCCAGCAGTTTAAGGGGGTTTAATGAGAGGGACGCGTCCTATAATTCACCCCTCCACTTT
-,-,TRBV29-1,TRBJ1-2,CSVPRTFSGSIYGYTF,TGCAGCGTGCCAAGGACTTTTTCAGGTTCGATCTATGGCTACACCTTC
-,-,TRBV5-1,TRBJ1-6,CACKVGPVNSPLHF,TGCGCCTGCAAGGTGGGCCCGGTTAATTCACCCCTCCACTTT
few,TRBD1,TRBV2,TRBJ1-2,CASRLQGAYGYTF,TGTGCCAGCAGACTACAGGGGGCATATGGCTACACCTTC
-,-,TRBV19,TRBJ1-3,CASRTTGFGNTIYF,TGTGCCAGTAGGACTACAGGGTTCGGAAACACCATATATTTT
-,TRBD2,TRBV7-2,TRBJ2-5,CASSYGWISGVKETQYF,TGTGCCAGCAGCTACGGGTGGATAAGCGGGGTTAAAGAGACCCAGTACTTC
-,TRBD2,TRBV11-2,TRBJ2-7,CASSSPGGGLSYEQYF,TGTGCCAGCAGCTCTCCCGGGGGGGGCCTCTCCTACGAGCAGTACTTC
-,TRBD1,TRBV19,TRBJ1-2,CASLGQGYGYTF,TGTGCCAGTCTAGGACAGGGCTATGGCTACACCTTC
few,-,TRBV29-1,TRBJ1-1,CSGTGGFGSLF,TGCAGCGGGACGGGCGGGTTCGGGTCCCTCTTT
-,TRBD1,TRBV29-1,TRBJ1-1,CSVAQGVNTEAFF,TGCAGCGTTGCACAGGGGGTGAACACTGAAGCTTTCTTT
-,TRBD1,TRBV5-1,TRBJ1-6,CASSPAGQGGSPLHF,TGCGCCAGCAGTCCAGCGGGACAGGGAGGTTCACCCCTCCACTTT
-,-,TRBV7-9,TRBJ2-5,CASSFTGRETQYF,TGTGCCAGCAGTTTTACAGGGAGAGAGACCCAGTACTTC